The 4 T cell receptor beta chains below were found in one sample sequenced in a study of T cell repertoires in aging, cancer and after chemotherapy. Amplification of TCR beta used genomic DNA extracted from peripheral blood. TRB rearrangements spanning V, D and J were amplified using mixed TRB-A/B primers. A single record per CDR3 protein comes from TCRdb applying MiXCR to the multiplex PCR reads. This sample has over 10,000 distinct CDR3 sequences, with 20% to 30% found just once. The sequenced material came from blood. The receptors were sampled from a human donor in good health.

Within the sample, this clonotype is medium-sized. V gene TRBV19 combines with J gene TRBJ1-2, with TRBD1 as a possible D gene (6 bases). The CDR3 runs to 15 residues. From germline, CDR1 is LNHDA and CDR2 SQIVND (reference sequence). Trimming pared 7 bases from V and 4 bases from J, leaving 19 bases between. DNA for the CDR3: TGTGCCAGTACAGTACCTGACAGGACTTTCTATGGCTACACCTTC. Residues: CASTVPDRTFYGYTF.

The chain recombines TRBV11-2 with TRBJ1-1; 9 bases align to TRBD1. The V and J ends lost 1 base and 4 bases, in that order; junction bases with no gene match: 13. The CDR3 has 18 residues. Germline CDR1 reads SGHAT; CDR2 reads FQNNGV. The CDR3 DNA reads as TGTGCCAGCAGCTTAGCCGCTTACCCGGGACAGGGTACCACTGAAGCTTTCTTT. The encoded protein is CASSLAAYPGQGTTEAFF.

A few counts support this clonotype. The CDR3 DNA sequence: TGCAGTGCTAGAGATAACACCGGGGAGCTGTTTTTT. Encoded protein: CSARDNTGELFF. This chain links TRBV20-1 with TRBJ2-2; D call uncertain. Germline CDR1 and CDR2: DFQATT and SNEGSKA (reference sequence). This CDR3 region has 12 residues. V was pared by 0 bases and J by 2 bases, with 1 base between.

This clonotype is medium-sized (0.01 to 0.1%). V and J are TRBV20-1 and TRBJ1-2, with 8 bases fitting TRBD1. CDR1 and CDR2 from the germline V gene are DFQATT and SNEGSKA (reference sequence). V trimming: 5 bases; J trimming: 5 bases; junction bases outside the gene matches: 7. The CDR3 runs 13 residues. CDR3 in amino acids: CSAYQGAGYGYTF. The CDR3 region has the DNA TGCAGTGCTTACCAGGGGGCCGGGTATGGCTACACCTTC.